Below are 32 T cell receptor beta chains sequenced from a single sample in a study of blood T cell repertoires in COVID-19. The table came from immunoSEQ multiplex PCR; TCRdb's copy has only in-frame clones and leaves some out. The table lists over 150,000 clones, about 85% of them singletons, with more than 1% in the top ten. The specimen was peripheral blood. The source of these receptors is a middle-aged man with acute or convalescent COVID-19.

V is TRBV9 and J is TRBJ2-5; 11 bases are shared with TRBD2. The CDR3 covers 17 residues. Germline-derived CDR1 and CDR2 are SGDLS and YYNGEE. The ends lost 0 bases at V and 5 bases at J; junction bases unmatched: 9. The CDR3 sequence: CASSVGSSGGYWETQYF. As DNA, the CDR3 is TGTGCCAGCAGCGTAGGCTCTAGCGGGGGGTATTGGGAGACCCAGTACTTC. Supplemented by reference TRBV9 and TRBJ2-5, the full variable domain reads DSGVTQTPKHLITATGQRVTLRCSPRSGDLSVYWYQQSLDQGLQFLIQYYNGEERAKGNILERFSAQQFPDLHSELNLSSLELGDSALYFCASSVGSSGGYWETQYFGPGTRLLVL.

The chain couples TRBV15 to TRBJ2-3, with TRBD2 matching over 11 bases. The V segment lost 5 bases and the J segment 2 bases; nucleotides outside the gene matches: 6. Germline lookup yields CDR1 LNHNV and CDR2 YYDKDF (reference sequence). CDR3 length equals 16 residues. CDR3 region: CATSAGGLAVTDTQYF. CDR3 in DNA: TGTGCCACCAGCGCGGGGGGACTAGCGGTCACAGATACGCAGTATTTT.

The chain employs TRBV3-1 (or the pseudogene TRBV3-2) and TRBJ1-1; D is ambiguous. The CDR3 totals 15 residues. V was shortened by 5 bases and J by 6 bases, with 19 bases between the two germline ends. CDR1 LGHDT and CDR2 YNNKEL come from the germline V gene (reference sequence). CDR3 nucleotides: TGTGCCAGCAGCAAGGGCTTGGGGAGAGAGGCTGAAGCTTTCTTT. Translating gives CASSKGLGREAEAFF.

A remark on this clone: Other DNA variants within this sample encode the same CDR3. The chain uses TRBV7-3 and TRBJ1-2, with D uncertain. There are 13 residues in the CDR3. Germline values: CDR1 SGHTA, CDR2 FQGTGA. Trimming took 3 bases from V and 5 from J, leaving 10 bases between them. CDR3 region: CASSLRSGYGYTF. For the CDR3, the DNA is TGTGCCAGCAGCTTGCGCAGCGGGTATGGCTACACCTTC.

V is TRBV14 and J is TRBJ2-1; 9 nucleotides line up with TRBD2. Trimming cost V 2 bases and J 5 bases; bases outside gene matches: 7. The CDR3 has 16 residues. Germline CDR1 SGHDN, CDR2 FVKESK. CDR3 sequence: CASSQIGLARDNEQFF. Here the CDR3 DNA reads TGTGCCAGCAGCCAAATTGGACTAGCGCGGGACAATGAGCAGTTCTTC.

The J gene is TRBJ2-1, the V gene TRBV29-1, with TRBD2 identical over 7 bases. After removal of 0 bases from V and 0 bases from J, the junction contained 2 bases not matched to a gene. The germline gives CDR1 SQVTM, CDR2 ANQGSEA. This CDR3 spans 15 amino acids. DNA for the CDR3: TGCAGCGTTGAAGACGGCGGGAGCTCCTACAATGAGCAGTTCTTC. The encoded protein is CSVEDGGSSYNEQFF.

The chain is built from TRBV27 and TRBJ1-2, with D unresolved. The CDR3 sequence is 14 residues long. V dropped 6 bases and J dropped 5 bases, with 16 bases sitting between them. Looked up from germline, CDR1 is MNHEY and CDR2 is SMNVEV (reference sequence). DNA for the CDR3: TGTGCCAGCAGCAACCTGGGAGTAGTTTATGGCTACACCTTC. Protein: CASSNLGVVYGYTF.

This clone appeared a single time. This chain connects TRBV24-1 to TRBJ2-2, with 12 bases identical to TRBD1. Germline CDR1 reads KGHDR; CDR2 reads SFDVKD. The J segment lost 7 bases and the V segment lost 3 bases, leaving 5 bases of the junction unmatched. The CDR3 is made up of 16 amino acids. The CDR3: CATSDAGTGGSGELFF. The CDR3 DNA reads as TGTGCCACCAGTGATGCCGGGACAGGGGGCAGCGGGGAGCTGTTTTTT.

In this sample, this clone turned up a few times. The chain joins TRBV28 to TRBJ1-5; TRBD1 matches 7 bases. Trimming took 2 bases from V and 4 from J; bases not matched to a gene: 11. The CDR3 loop spans 17 amino acids. Germline V CDR1 and CDR2: MDHEN, SYDVKM. CDR3 sequence reads: CASSLNPTGVVNQPQHF. CDR3 coding DNA: TGTGCCAGCAGTTTAAACCCCACAGGGGTCGTAAATCAGCCCCAGCATTTT.

V usage is TRBV6-5 and J usage is TRBJ1-5; D might be TRBD1 (6 bases). Germline-derived CDR1 and CDR2 are MNHEY and SVGAGI. Trimming removed 6 bases from V and 4 bases from J, with 13 bases in between. The CDR3 covers 14 residues. CDR3 residues: CASSMNRANQPQHF. The CDR3 nucleotides are TGTGCCAGCAGCATGAACAGGGCAAATCAGCCCCAGCATTTT.

This clone appeared a single time. The rearrangement joins TRBV7-9 to TRBJ1-5; 8 nucleotides line up with TRBD1. The trim removed 5 bases at V and 6 bases at J, leaving 12 bases unmatched. The germline V gene encodes CDR1 SEHNR and CDR2 FQNEAQ (reference sequence). The CDR3 has 16 residues. CDR3 loop: CASSEGGQGWRQPQHF. CDR3 in DNA: TGTGCCAGCAGCGAGGGAGGACAGGGATGGCGTCAGCCCCAGCATTTT.

The chain is built from TRBV5-1 and TRBJ2-2, with D possibly TRBD1 on 6 matching bases. The CDR3 loop spans 15 amino acids. Germline V gives CDR1 SGHRS, CDR2 YFSETQ. The V gene lost 6 bases and the J gene lost 1 base, with 13 bases spanning the gap. The CDR3 region is CASNRDTGNTGELFF. CDR3 bases: TGCGCCAGCAACCGGGACACGGGGAACACCGGGGAGCTGTTTTTT.

This clone came up once. The rearrangement links TRBV2 to TRBJ2-2; 9 bases line up with TRBD1. Trimming took 6 bases from V and 9 from J; bases not matched to a gene: 5. The CDR3 covers 13 residues. Germline assignment: CDR1 SNHLY and CDR2 FYNNEI. CDR3 DNA sequence: TGTGCCAGCAGCGGGACAGGGCTCAGGGAGCTGTTTTTT. Amino acid sequence: CASSGTGLRELFF.

The CDR3 spells CASSFRDRGGASYTF. The CDR3 nucleotides are TGTGCCAGCAGTTTCCGGGACAGGGGAGGAGCGAGCTACACCTTC. This rearrangement joins TRBV27 to TRBJ1-2; 10 nucleotides match TRBD1. CDR1 MNHEY and CDR2 SMNVEV come from the germline V gene (reference sequence). With 3 bases clipped from V and 9 bases from J, the junction kept 10 bases outside the gene matches. The CDR3 covers 15 residues.

This clone has just one count. The chain carries TRBV5-5 and TRBJ1-4, with D maybe TRBD1 (6 bases). Per the germline V gene, CDR1 is SGHKS and CDR2 is YYEKEE (reference sequence). With 5 bases removed from V and 4 bases from J, the gap between germline ends came to 12 bases. The CDR3 extends over 14 amino acids. The CDR3 DNA reads TGTGCCAGCAGACCAGGGGTTGATAATGAAAAACTGTTTTTT. As protein: CASRPGVDNEKLFF.

V usage is TRBV7-3 and J usage is TRBJ1-3; the D gene is possibly TRBD1 (6 bases). The germline gives CDR1 SGHTA, CDR2 FQGTGA. V was pared by 5 bases and J by 4 bases, with 9 bases between. The CDR3 loop spans 13 amino acids. This chain's CDR3 is CASSTGYGNTIYF. The CDR3 DNA reads TGTGCCAGCAGCACAGGGTACGGAAACACCATATATTTT.

This chain links TRBV7-8 with TRBJ1-1, with D perhaps TRBD1 (6 bases). Germline V gene sequence: CDR1 SGHVS, CDR2 FQNEAQ. CDR3 size: 15 residues. Trimming removed 1 base from V and 2 bases from J, with 11 bases in between. The CDR3 DNA reads as TGTGCCAGCAGCTTAGAGGCAGGGACAAACACTGAAGCTTTCTTT. This translates into CASSLEAGTNTEAFF.

V is TRBV19 and J is TRBJ1-2; D may be TRBD1 (5 bases). Germline CDR1 reads LNHDA; CDR2 reads SQIVND (reference sequence). V was cut by 11 bases and J by 8 bases, with 18 bases left in between. The length of the CDR3 is 12 residues. The CDR3 DNA is TGTGCCGGAAGAGACGGGAGGGGAGGCTACACCTTC. It encodes CAGRDGRGGYTF.

The chain uses TRBV30 and TRBJ2-5; 13 bases align to TRBD2. The ends lost 3 bases at V and 5 bases at J; junction bases unmatched: 6. Germline CDR1 and CDR2: GTSNPN and SVGIG (reference sequence). This CDR3 is 15 amino acids long. CDR3 sequence reads: CAWREGLAGRETQYF. CDR3 nucleotide sequence: TGTGCCTGGAGGGAGGGACTAGCGGGGAGGGAGACCCAGTACTTC.

The V and J genes are TRBV2 and TRBJ1-4; unclear D gene. Trimming removed 6 bases at V and 8 bases at J, with 13 bases between. This CDR3 has 13 residues. CDR1 and CDR2 (germline): SNHLY, FYNNEI. The CDR3, as DNA: TGTGCCAGCAGACCGAAAGTAACAGAAAAACTGTTTTTT. Encoded protein: CASRPKVTEKLFF.

This chain connects TRBV2 to TRBJ2-2; TRBD1 agrees at 9 bases. Germline V gene sequence: CDR1 SNHLY, CDR2 FYNNEI. The V gene end was trimmed by 4 bases and the J gene end by 5 bases; junction bases not matched to a gene: 8. The CDR3 is made up of 16 amino acids. The CDR3 protein is CASSVGGQGITGELFF. CDR3 DNA sequence: TGTGCCAGCAGTGTAGGCGGACAGGGGATAACCGGGGAGCTGTTTTTT. Full variable domain (rest looked up from reference TRBV2 and TRBJ2-2): EPEVTQTPSHQVTQMGQEVILRCVPISNHLYFYWYRQILGQKVEFLVSFYNNEISEKSEIFDDQFSVERPDGSNFTLKIRSTKLEDSAMYFCASSVGGQGITGELFFGEGSRLTVL.

The J gene is TRBJ1-3, the V gene TRBV21-1; no DNA check was done on the table's D call, TRBD1. TRBV21-1 is listed as a pseudogene. The CDR3 is made up of 14 amino acids. CDR3 nucleotide sequence: TGTGCCAGCAGCAAAGGGTACAGGGCCACCACCATATATTTT. It specifies CASSKGYRATTIYF.

The J gene is TRBJ2-7, the V gene TRBV3-1 (or the pseudogene TRBV3-2), with D possibly being TRBD2 (5 bases). CDR1 and CDR2 (germline): LGHDT, YNNKEL (reference sequence). Trimming removed 4 bases at V and 2 bases at J, with 18 bases between. The CDR3 runs 16 residues. The CDR3 bases are TGTGCCAGCAGCCGAGATACTAGGACCGGGACCTACGAGCAGTACTTC. Translation: CASSRDTRTGTYEQYF.

The chain recombines TRBV29-1 with TRBJ1-2; D perhaps matches TRBD1 (6 bases). Between the trimmed V and J ends, which lost 7 bases and 4 bases, there was a span of 10 bases. The germline V gene encodes CDR1 SQVTM and CDR2 ANQGSEA. CDR3 length equals 11 residues. The CDR3 protein is CSAPGAYGYTF. The CDR3 bases are TGCAGCGCCCCAGGGGCCTATGGCTACACCTTC.

This clone was recorded a few times. This chain connects TRBV7-3 to TRBJ1-1; maybe TRBD1 (6 bases). The CDR3 sequence is 16 residues long. Trimming took off 5 bases at V and 4 bases at J, with 20 bases between the two ends. The V gene's germline CDR1 is SGHTA and CDR2 FQGTGA. The CDR3 region has the DNA TGTGCCAGCAGCCCCCGGGCGGAACGAGGGGGCACTGAAGCTTTCTTT. This gives the protein CASSPRAERGGTEAFF.

The chain employs TRBV18 and TRBJ1-1; D unresolved. CDR1 and CDR2 from the germline V gene are KGHSH and LQKENI. V was trimmed by 4 bases and J by 4 bases, leaving 16 bases between them. There are 15 residues in the CDR3. In DNA, the CDR3 is TGTGCCAGCTCACTACAAAACTCGGGAGGCACTGAAGCTTTCTTT. It specifies CASSLQNSGGTEAFF.

This clone was counted a few times. The same CDR3 is also encoded by other DNA sequences in this sample. The V call is TRBV5-8, the J call TRBJ1-5; 8 bases agree with TRBD1. CDR1 is SGHTS and CDR2 is YDEGEE in the germline V gene. Germline trimming cut 4 bases from V and 2 bases from J; bases unmatched to any gene: 2. This CDR3 is 14 amino acids long. The chain's CDR3 is CASSRGQGNQPQHF. The CDR3 nucleotides are TGTGCCAGCAGCCGGGGACAGGGCAATCAGCCCCAGCATTTT.

The chain joins TRBV18 to TRBJ2-7; 10 bases are shared with TRBD1. V lost 3 bases and J lost 1; bases outside the gene matches: 12. Germline lookup yields CDR1 KGHSH and CDR2 LQKENI. The CDR3 extends over 18 amino acids. CDR3 nucleotide sequence: TGTGCCAGCTCACCGTTCCCGCCCGGGACAGGGGTTTCCTACGAGCAGTACTTC. Protein sequence: CASSPFPPGTGVSYEQYF.

This clone has only one observation. The genes are TRBV7-2 and TRBJ1-1, with TRBD1 matching over 8 bases. Germline CDR1 and CDR2: SGHTA and FQGNSA. The CDR3 loop spans 15 amino acids. Trimming removed 5 bases from V and 0 bases from J; junction bases left unmatched: 5. The DNA of the CDR3 is TGTGCCAGCAGCCCCCGGACAGGGTTGAACACTGAAGCTTTCTTT. It encodes CASSPRTGLNTEAFF.

This chain connects TRBV5-1 to TRBJ2-3; 10 bases fit TRBD1. The CDR3 is 15 amino acids. Looked up from germline, CDR1 is SGHRS and CDR2 is YFSETQ. V trimming: 3 bases; J trimming: 3 bases; junction bases outside the gene matches: 4. CDR3 sequence (DNA): TGCGCCAGCAGCTCGACAGGGGGCTCTACAGATACGCAGTATTTT. Translated, it gives CASSSTGGSTDTQYF.

V gene TRBV4-3 combines with J gene TRBJ2-3; TRBD2 matches 12 bases. CDR1 is LGHNA, CDR2 YSLEER, per germline. The CDR3 has 17 amino acids. After removal of 1 base from V and 3 bases from J, the junction contained 5 bases not matched to a gene. CDR3 protein: CASSQGSSGGATDTQYF. The CDR3 coding sequence is TGCGCCAGCAGCCAAGGTTCTAGCGGGGGGGCGACAGATACGCAGTATTTT.

The gene calls are TRBV5-4 and TRBJ2-1, with 7 bases that match TRBD2. CDR3 length equals 15 residues. Trimming cost V 6 bases and J 2 bases; bases outside gene matches: 8. Germline V gives CDR1 SGHNT, CDR2 YYREEE (reference sequence). The CDR3 coding sequence is TGTGCCAGCATCGCAGCGGGGACCACCTACAATGAGCAGTTCTTC. This encodes CASIAAGTTYNEQFF.